The entry that follows covers one TCR beta chain sequence. Antigen: not known. Germline CDR1 is SQVTM and CDR2 is ANQGSEA. V was trimmed by 8 bases and J by 0 bases, leaving 13 bases between them. This CDR3 is 13 amino acids long. These data belong to a study of long-term antiretroviral therapy in people with HIV. Study-wide context: First collections came about a decade before the 2015 immediate-ART recommendation.

General study results and limits: Investigators report no available data on ART adherence, viral resistance or therapy changes. Pre-ART-expanded clones dominated the repertoire at all time points.

Clinicians in the United States treated all participants with HIV. Version v3.0 of the immunoSEQ assay ran at survey level. Assay: immunoSEQ multiplex PCR; the TCRdb copy retains only in-frame clones and omits some. Among around 35,000 clones, 97% were seen once, and the ten largest hold around 3.2%. This specimen was unsorted PBMCs, taken 6.9 years after starting antiretroviral therapy. The chain is built from TRBV29-1 and TRBJ1-1; D is possibly TRBD1 (5 bases). This TCR was sampled from a man aged 30-40 years with HIV. The CDR3 sequence is CSSSGGLNTEAFF. As DNA, the CDR3 is TGCAGCTCTTCCGGGGGGTTGAACACTGAAGCTTTCTTT.